A single sample is the source of the 10 T cell receptor beta chains below, sequenced in a study of T-cell memory formation after mild COVID-19. TCRdb re-called the 5' RACE reads through MiXCR, storing one row per CDR3 protein. The sample lists under 550,000 distinct CDR3 sequences, about 18% occurring once. Material for sequencing was PBMCs or a T cell subset sorted from them (not recorded which). The receptors shown here come from an adult woman who had mild COVID-19 (a few samples of this study predate the infection). Cell type and time point are not known.

This clonotype was seen a few times. V gene TRBV12-3 or TRBV12-4 combines with J gene TRBJ1-6, with D tentatively TRBD1 (5 bases). This CDR3 has 14 residues. V shed 4 bases and J shed 7 bases, with 11 bases lying between them. CDR3 amino acids: CASSSGTKNSPLHF. CDR3 DNA sequence: TGTGCCAGCAGTTCAGGGACGAAAAATTCACCCCTCCACTTT.

This clonotype was seen a handful of times. This sequence joins TRBV20-1 and TRBJ2-7, with TRBD2 matching over 10 bases. J gave up 5 bases and V 6 bases, and 22 bases lay outside the gene matches. The CDR3 extends over 18 amino acids. The germline V gene encodes CDR1 DFQATT and CDR2 SNEGSKA (reference sequence). CDR3 protein: CSARPPGPSGSYRDEQYF. CDR3 coding DNA: TGCAGTGCGAGACCCCCAGGTCCTAGCGGGAGCTATCGGGACGAGCAGTACTTC.

A single count supports this clonotype. This rearrangement joins TRBV20-1 to TRBJ2-2; no clear D. The germline V gene has CDR1 DFQATT and CDR2 SNEGSKA (reference sequence). V was pared by 5 bases and J by 4 bases, with 8 bases between. CDR3 length equals 12 residues. The DNA of the CDR3 is TGCAGTGCTTATCGGCTCACCGGGGAGCTGTTTTTT. As protein: CSAYRLTGELFF.

The sample holds a few counts of this clonotype. The chain links TRBV4-3 to TRBJ2-5, with 7 bases identical to TRBD2. V shed 1 base, J shed 5 bases, and the junction held 10 bases outside the gene matches. Germline lookup yields CDR1 LGHNA and CDR2 YSLEER. The CDR3 extends over 16 amino acids. The CDR3 loop reads CASSQGEARERETQYF. CDR3 in DNA: TGCGCCAGCAGCCAAGGGGAGGCGCGGGAGCGGGAGACCCAGTACTTC.

This clonotype was observed a few times. The chain has TRBV11-3 and TRBJ1-4; D is unresolved. The CDR3 loop spans 16 amino acids. The germline V and J ends were trimmed by 4 bases and 0 bases, with 12 bases remaining between them. Germline V CDR1 and CDR2: SGHNT, YENEEA. CDR3 protein: CASSSKDGATNEKLFF. In nucleotides, the CDR3 is TGTGCCAGCAGCTCGAAGGACGGTGCAACTAATGAAAAACTGTTTTTT. Together with reference TRBV11-3 and TRBJ1-4, the CDR3 gives the full variable domain: EAGVVQSPRYKIIEKKQPVAFWCNPISGHNTLYWYLQNLGQGPELLIRYENEEAVDDSQLPKDRFSAERLKGVDSTLKIQPAELGDSAVYLCASSSKDGATNEKLFFGSGTQLSVL.

This clonotype showed up just a few times. Here the CDR3 DNA reads TGTGCCACCAGTGATACCGGGACCAGGGGTCAGCCCCAGCATTTT. Translation: CATSDTGTRGQPQHF. The V gene is TRBV24-1, the J gene TRBJ1-5; weak D call: TRBD1 (6 bases). The germline V gene encodes CDR1 KGHDR and CDR2 SFDVKD. This CDR3 spans 15 amino acids. V lost 3 bases and J 6 bases, leaving 14 bases between the germline ends.

V and J are TRBV6-5 and TRBJ1-4; TRBD1 might be the D (5 bases). With 6 bases removed from V and 3 bases from J, the gap between germline ends came to 17 bases. The CDR3 contains 16 residues. Germline lookup yields CDR1 MNHEY and CDR2 SVGAGI. The CDR3 bases are TGTGCCAGCAGCCCCGGGACGGTGGGGGCTAATGAAAAACTGTTTTTT. It encodes CASSPGTVGANEKLFF.

The V gene is TRBV7-9, the J gene TRBJ1-2; D is uncertain. V lost 2 bases, J lost 4 bases, and 17 bases lay in between. In germline, CDR1 is SEHNR, CDR2 FQNEAQ (reference sequence). CDR3 length equals 16 residues. The CDR3 sequence: CASSLMSASRGYGYTF. In DNA form, the CDR3 reads TGTGCCAGCAGCTTAATGTCAGCCAGCCGGGGCTATGGCTACACCTTC.

This clonotype was detected only once. Because the CDR3 is missing its conserved closing phenylalanine or tryptophan, this is likely a read error. The chain employs TRBV4-2 and TRBJ2-3; D remains unclear. The CDR3 length is 15 residues. Germline V gene data show CDR1 as LGHNA and CDR2 as YNFKEQ. The V end was cut by 0 bases, the J end by 2 bases, with 9 bases between. The chain's CDR3 is CASSQELAPTDTQYS. DNA of the CDR3: TGTGCCAGCAGCCAAGAGTTGGCGCCCACAGATACGCAGTATTCT.

The V and J genes are TRBV12-3 or TRBV12-4 and TRBJ2-3; 7 nucleotides align to TRBD2. The CDR3 runs 13 residues. Trimming removed 6 bases from V and 6 bases from J; junction bases left unmatched: 6. The CDR3 DNA reads TGTGCCAGCAGGGGAGGGCCTGGGGATACGCAGTATTTT. This encodes CASRGGPGDTQYF.